The T cell receptor (beta chain) under discussion was sequenced for a study of shared clonotypes between healthy human individuals. For this clone: Its specificity is not known. The same CDR3 is also encoded by other DNA sequences in this sample.

Naive CD8 populations comprised CD45RO-negative cells positively selected for CCR7, excluding terminally differentiated effector memory CD45RA+ cells. Study-wide results and caveats: Relative to memory subsets, naive subsets generally showed larger estimated richness. With few donors, the genetic and exposure-history diversity represented was limited.

Looked up from germline, CDR1 is SGHAT and CDR2 is FQNNGV. Trimming pared 0 bases from V and 1 base from J, leaving 9 bases between. This CDR3 comprises 15 residues. Each PCR replicate from the sorted subsets contained 150 to 250 ng DNA, which is 25,000 to 30,000 T cell genomes. This table comes from immunoSEQ multiplex PCR, and its TCRdb copy is limited to in-frame clones, with some not included. Of millions of clones in the sample, 85% to 95% were seen once. The gene calls are TRBV11-2 and TRBJ2-5; D is perhaps TRBD2 (6 bases). Material for sequencing was naive CD8+ T cells sorted from blood. This sequence was found in a man younger than 35 in good health. CDR3 bases: TGTGCCAGCAGCTTAGAACTAGCCCCCCAAGAGACCCAGTACTTC. Translation gives CASSLELAPQETQYF.